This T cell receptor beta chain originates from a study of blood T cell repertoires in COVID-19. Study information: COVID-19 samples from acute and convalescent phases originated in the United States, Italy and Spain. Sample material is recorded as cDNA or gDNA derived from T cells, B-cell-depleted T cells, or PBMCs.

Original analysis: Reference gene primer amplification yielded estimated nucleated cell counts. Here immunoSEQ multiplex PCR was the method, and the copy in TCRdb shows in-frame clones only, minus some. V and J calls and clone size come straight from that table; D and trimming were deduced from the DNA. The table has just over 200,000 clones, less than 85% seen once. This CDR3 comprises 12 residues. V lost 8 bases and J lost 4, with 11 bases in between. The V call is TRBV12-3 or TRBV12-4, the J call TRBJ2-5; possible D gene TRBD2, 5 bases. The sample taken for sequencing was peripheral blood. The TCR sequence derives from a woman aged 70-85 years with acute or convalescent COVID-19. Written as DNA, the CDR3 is TGTGCCAGCCGATACGAGGGAGAGACCCAGTACTTC. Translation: CASRYEGETQYF.